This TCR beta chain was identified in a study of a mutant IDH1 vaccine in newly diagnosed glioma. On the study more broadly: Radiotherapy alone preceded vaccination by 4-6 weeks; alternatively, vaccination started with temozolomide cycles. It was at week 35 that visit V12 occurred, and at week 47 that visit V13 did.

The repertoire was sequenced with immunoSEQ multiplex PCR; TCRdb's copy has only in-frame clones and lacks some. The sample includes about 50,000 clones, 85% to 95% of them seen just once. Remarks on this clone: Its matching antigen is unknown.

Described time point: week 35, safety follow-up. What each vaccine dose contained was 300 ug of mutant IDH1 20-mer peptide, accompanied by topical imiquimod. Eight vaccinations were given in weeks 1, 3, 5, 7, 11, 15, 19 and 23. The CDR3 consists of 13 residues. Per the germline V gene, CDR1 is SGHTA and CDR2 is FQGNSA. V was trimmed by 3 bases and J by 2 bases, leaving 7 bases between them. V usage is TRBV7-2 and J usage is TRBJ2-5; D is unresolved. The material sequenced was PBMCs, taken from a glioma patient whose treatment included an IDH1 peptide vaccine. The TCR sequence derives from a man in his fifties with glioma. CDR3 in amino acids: CASSFSQQETQYF. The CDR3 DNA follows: TGTGCCAGCAGCTTTTCCCAGCAAGAGACCCAGTACTTC.